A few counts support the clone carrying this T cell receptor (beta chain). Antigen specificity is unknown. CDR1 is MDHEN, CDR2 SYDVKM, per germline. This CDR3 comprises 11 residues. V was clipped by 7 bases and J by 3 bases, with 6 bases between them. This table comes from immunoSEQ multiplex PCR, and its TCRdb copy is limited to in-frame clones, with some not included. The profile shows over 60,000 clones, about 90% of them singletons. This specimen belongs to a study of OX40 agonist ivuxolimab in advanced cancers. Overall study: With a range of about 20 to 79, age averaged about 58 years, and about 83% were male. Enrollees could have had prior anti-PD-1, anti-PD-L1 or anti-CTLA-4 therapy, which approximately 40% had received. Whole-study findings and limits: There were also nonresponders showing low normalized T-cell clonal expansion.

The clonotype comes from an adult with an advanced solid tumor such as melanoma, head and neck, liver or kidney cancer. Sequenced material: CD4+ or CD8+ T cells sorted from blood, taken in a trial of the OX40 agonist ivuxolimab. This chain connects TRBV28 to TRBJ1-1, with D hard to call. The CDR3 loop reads CASKRDTEAFF. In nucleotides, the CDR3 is TGTGCCAGCAAGAGGGACACTGAAGCTTTCTTT.